These 25 T cell receptor beta chains share one sample of origin, sequenced in a study of beta chain features in type 1 diabetes. The study's findings and limits: Across all four CD4+ subsets, people with type 1 diabetes showed modestly shorter TCRB CDR3s.

The study reverse transcribed the entire isolated RNA, so it sequenced expressed TCRB transcripts. Clones were read by immunoSEQ multiplex PCR, and TCRdb kept only the in-frame ones, dropping some. The data show a few hundred thousand clones, around 9.6% seen once. Their cognate antigens are unknown. The source material was central memory CD4+ T cells from blood. These receptors came from a man aged 25 to 40 with type 1 diabetes.

This clone was picked up a small number of times. The rearrangement links TRBV15 to TRBJ2-1, with 12 bases lining up with TRBD2. Germline-derived CDR1 and CDR2 are LNHNV and YYDKDF (reference sequence). V shed 5 bases and J 6 bases; nucleotides not matched to a gene: 11. The CDR3 extends over 17 amino acids. In DNA, the CDR3 is TGTGCCACCAGCCGACCACCGGCTAGCGGGAGGGTCAATGAGCAGTTCTTC. It translates to CATSRPPASGRVNEQFF.

With respect to this clone: At one of its ends the junction is not consistent with the germline gene, which may arise from a read error. The chain uses TRBV7-9 and TRBJ2-1; possibly TRBD2 for D (5 bases). Germline V gene data show CDR1 as SEHNR and CDR2 as FQNEAQ (reference sequence). CDR3 length: 17 amino acids. CDR3 amino acids: CASSQAGITERGNEQFF. The CDR3 nucleotides read TGCGCCAGCAGCCAGGCCGGGATAACGGAGCGAGGGAATGAGCAGTTCTTC.

The CDR3 protein is CASSLRRGPSPLHF. CDR3 sequence (DNA): TGTGCCAGCAGTTTACGCAGGGGGCCTTCACCCCTCCACTTT. The chain couples TRBV28 to TRBJ1-6; 8 bases fit TRBD1. The germline CDR1 and CDR2 sequences are MDHEN and SYDVKM. This CDR3 spans 14 amino acids. J was trimmed by 9 bases and V by 2 bases; bases with no gene match: 3.

The V call is TRBV19, the J call TRBJ2-3; unclear D gene. CDR1 is LNHDA, CDR2 SQIVND, per germline (reference sequence). CDR3 size: 12 residues. V was cut by 6 bases and J by 5 bases, with 9 bases left in between. DNA for the CDR3: TGTGCCAGTAGATTGGGCGAAGATACGCAGTATTTT. It is translated as CASRLGEDTQYF.

The chain uses TRBV4-1 and TRBJ2-4; 9 bases line up with TRBD2. CDR1 MGHRA and CDR2 YSYEKL come from the germline V gene. The CDR3 runs to 18 residues. V gave up 3 bases and J gave up 7 bases; unmatched junction bases: 16. The CDR3 nucleotides are TGCGCCAGCAGCCACGCGGCGGGGAGCGGGAGGTTTCAGAACATTCAGTACTTC. This encodes CASSHAAGSGRFQNIQYF.

In this sample, this clone turned up a few times. The chain uses TRBV5-1 and TRBJ1-2, with a tentative D call TRBD1 (6 bases). CDR1 and CDR2 (germline): SGHRS, YFSETQ. V was trimmed by 0 bases and J by 5 bases, leaving 14 bases between them. This CDR3 region has 15 residues. The CDR3 spells CASSLEIGGSYGYTF. The CDR3 coding sequence is TGCGCCAGCAGCTTGGAGATAGGGGGAAGTTATGGCTACACCTTC.

This clone has only a few counts. The chain employs TRBV6-1 and TRBJ1-3; D remains unclear. Per the germline V gene, CDR1 is MNHNS and CDR2 is SASEGT. Trimming removed 3 bases at V and 3 bases at J, with 12 bases between. The CDR3 runs 15 residues. The CDR3 region has the DNA TGTGCCAGCAGTGATTCCGACTTCTATGGAAACACCATATATTTT. Translating it yields CASSDSDFYGNTIYF.

V and J are TRBV6-5 and TRBJ1-2; maybe TRBD1 (5 bases). This CDR3 is 15 amino acids long. Trimming took 0 bases from V and 3 from J, leaving 11 bases between them. Germline CDR1 MNHEY, CDR2 SVGAGI. The CDR3 DNA sequence: TGTGCCAGCAGTTACTCGAGGGGCCAACACTATGGCTACACCTTC. Translation: CASSYSRGQHYGYTF.

This chain links TRBV10-2 with TRBJ2-3; D uncertain. The V end lost 3 bases, the J end lost 2 bases, and 21 bases lay between the germline ends. Germline lookup yields CDR1 WSHSY and CDR2 SAAADI. This CDR3 region has 18 residues. This chain's CDR3 is CASSDPTEPTILTDTQYF. DNA for the CDR3: TGCGCCAGCAGTGACCCAACCGAACCAACAATACTCACAGATACGCAGTATTTT.

The chain uses TRBV27 and TRBJ2-1; no clear D. V lost 5 bases and J 5 bases, leaving 16 bases between the germline ends. From germline, CDR1 is MNHEY and CDR2 SMNVEV (reference sequence). The CDR3 contains 15 residues. The CDR3 coding sequence is TGTGCCAGCAGTGCACGGTCTGGGTTGAACAATGAGCAGTTCTTC. Translating gives CASSARSGLNNEQFF.

The chain links TRBV29-1 to TRBJ2-7; unclear D gene. Per the germline V gene, CDR1 is SQVTM and CDR2 is ANQGSEA. The CDR3 is 13 residues long. The V end lost 4 bases, the J end lost 7 bases, and 17 bases lay between the germline ends. The DNA of the CDR3 is TGCAGCGTTGCTTCTTTTTTTGGCCAGGAGCAGTACTTC. Encoded protein: CSVASFFGQEQYF.

The table lists this clone with a few counts. The chain joins TRBV4-3 to TRBJ2-7; 8 positions agree with TRBD1. The junction had 11 bases not matched to a gene; V was cut back by 4 bases and J by 6 bases. Germline values: CDR1 LGHNA, CDR2 YSLEER. This CDR3 region has 15 residues. CDR3 sequence: CASSLAIPGGAEQYF. CDR3 in DNA: TGCGCCAGCAGCCTAGCGATTCCAGGGGGCGCCGAGCAGTACTTC.

This clone was found a few times. The chain has TRBV28 and TRBJ2-5; 8 bases match TRBD1. The CDR3 loop spans 14 amino acids. Germline V gives CDR1 MDHEN, CDR2 SYDVKM. V was clipped by 7 bases and J by 4 bases; unmatched bases: 8. CDR3 sequence reads: CASNRDRGGETQYF. The CDR3 DNA reads as TGTGCCAGCAATCGAGACAGGGGTGGAGAGACCCAGTACTTC.

The V call is TRBV6-5, the J call TRBJ2-3; tentative D call: TRBD1 (6 bases). V lost 1 base to trimming and J lost 1 base, with 9 bases between them. Germline values: CDR1 MNHEY, CDR2 SVGAGI. The CDR3 spans 15 residues. The CDR3 sequence: CASSYWDKGTDTQYF. The CDR3 nucleotides read TGTGCCAGCAGTTACTGGGACAAGGGCACAGATACGCAGTATTTT.

The sample holds many counts of this clone. This rearrangement joins TRBV6-6 to TRBJ2-4; D unresolved. The CDR3 runs 11 residues. The ends were cut back, 5 bases at V and 5 bases at J, with 4 bases in the middle. CDR1 MNHNY and CDR2 SVGAGI come from the germline V gene (reference sequence). CDR3 loop: CASSTQNIQYF. The DNA of the CDR3 is TGTGCCAGCAGTACTCAAAACATTCAGTACTTC.

The gene calls are TRBV5-1 and TRBJ1-1; maybe TRBD1 (5 bases). Trimming cost V 1 base and J 3 bases, with 13 bases left between them. CDR1 SGHRS and CDR2 YFSETQ come from the germline V gene. The CDR3 extends over 15 amino acids. CDR3: CASSLHPGKDTEAFF. The CDR3 DNA reads as TGCGCCAGCAGCTTGCACCCAGGGAAGGACACTGAAGCTTTCTTT.

This clone was counted only a few times. This chain uses TRBV5-6 with TRBJ1-4, with no clear D. Trimming took off 4 bases at V and 0 bases at J, with 10 bases between the two ends. CDR1 and CDR2 from the germline V gene are SGHDT and YYEEEE. This CDR3 is built from 15 residues. In DNA, the CDR3 is TGTGCCAGCAGCAGGCTTTCTGCAACTAATGAAAAACTGTTTTTT. Amino acid sequence: CASSRLSATNEKLFF.

V gene TRBV5-1 combines with J gene TRBJ2-1, with 9 nucleotides matching TRBD2. In germline, CDR1 is SGHRS, CDR2 YFSETQ. CDR3 length equals 14 residues. Trimming cost V 4 bases and J 4 bases; bases outside gene matches: 3. CDR3 DNA: TGCGCCAGCAGCCCTAGCGGGACGTACAATGAGCAGTTCTTC. Translation gives CASSPSGTYNEQFF. Based on the CDR3 plus reference TRBV5-1 and TRBJ2-1, the full variable domain is KAGVTQTPRYLIKTRGQQVTLSCSPISGHRSVSWYQQTPGQGLQFLFEYFSETQRNKGNFPGRFSGRQFSNSRSEMNVSTLELGDSALYLCASSPSGTYNEQFFGPGTRLTVL.

The chain links TRBV5-1 to TRBJ2-4, with D perhaps matching TRBD2 (5 bases). Germline lookup yields CDR1 SGHRS and CDR2 YFSETQ. The CDR3 spans 14 residues. Trimming shortened V by 0 bases and J by 7 bases, and 11 bases separated the two germline ends. The CDR3 spells CASSLESGFNIQYF. The CDR3 DNA reads as TGCGCCAGCAGCTTGGAATCGGGGTTTAACATTCAGTACTTC.

The chain employs TRBV6-1 and TRBJ1-4; D is unclear. V was trimmed by 11 bases and J by 3 bases, leaving 16 bases between them. The CDR3 extends over 14 amino acids. Germline V gene lookup returns CDR1 MNHNS and CDR2 SASEGT. Written as DNA, the CDR3 is TGTGCCTCCAAATCCGGCGGGTCTAATGAAAAACTGTTTTTT. Amino acids: CASKSGGSNEKLFF.

This clone was seen more than once but under ten times. The rearrangement uses TRBV4-1 and TRBJ1-2, with D unresolved. Looked up from germline, CDR1 is MGHRA and CDR2 is YSYEKL. This CDR3 has 15 amino acids. V lost 3 bases and J lost 8, with 19 bases in between. CDR3 bases: TGCGCCAGCAGCCATAATAAGATTAGGGTTTCGGGCTACACCTTC. This codes for CASSHNKIRVSGYTF.

This clone was observed a handful of times. V usage is TRBV28 and J usage is TRBJ2-2; 10 nucleotides agree with TRBD2. The CDR3 is 21 amino acids. The germline V gene has CDR1 MDHEN and CDR2 SYDVKM. Losses at the gene ends were 5 bases for V and 4 bases for J; bases not matched to a gene: 22. The CDR3 protein is CASSPNALILAGDRVTGELFF. Here the CDR3 DNA reads TGTGCCAGCAGTCCCAATGCCCTGATCCTAGCGGGAGATAGGGTCACCGGGGAGCTGTTTTTT.

This clone was found a few times. The rearrangement joins TRBV5-1 to TRBJ2-3; the D gene is possibly TRBD2 (5 bases). Germline CDR1 and CDR2: SGHRS and YFSETQ. The CDR3 contains 15 residues. Trimming shortened V by 0 bases and J by 6 bases, and 14 bases separated the two germline ends. The CDR3 spells CASSLAVMGVDTQYF. CDR3 sequence (DNA): TGCGCCAGCAGCTTGGCAGTAATGGGAGTGGATACGCAGTATTTT.

The sample holds a few counts of this clone. This chain uses TRBV6-5 with TRBJ2-7; D is possibly TRBD2 (6 bases). The CDR3 length is 16 residues. V was trimmed by 0 bases and J by 5 bases, leaving 17 bases between them. Germline V gene lookup returns CDR1 MNHEY and CDR2 SVGAGI. The CDR3 DNA follows: TGTGCCAGCAGTTACTCCCTTGACTTCGGGGGTGACGAGCAGTACTTC. Residues: CASSYSLDFGGDEQYF.

This clone has just a few counts. V and J are TRBV11-2 and TRBJ2-1; D may be TRBD1 (5 bases). This CDR3 spans 12 amino acids. Trimming cost V 5 bases and J 12 bases, with 14 bases left between them. The germline V gene encodes CDR1 SGHAT and CDR2 FQNNGV. The CDR3 is CASSLEIDRQFF. Here the CDR3 DNA reads TGTGCCAGCAGCCTTGAGATAGACAGGCAGTTCTTC.